This entry concerns a single TCR beta chain. The target antigen is unknown. The data belong to a study of CD8 T cells in ankylosing spondylitis. Scientists made TCR beta libraries using quantitative 5'-RACE with molecular barcodes. TCRdb analysed the 5' RACE reads with MiXCR anew, one entry per CDR3 protein. The sample has roughly 130,000 distinct CDR3 sequences, 8% to 9% seen once. Study-level findings and limits: Disease-associated clones were reportedly significantly overrepresented in matched ankylosing spondylitis synovial fluid. Made up of fewer than 10 highly homologous variants, a TCR beta motif appeared characteristic of ankylosing spondylitis blood.

The sample was synovial fluid, either unsorted or a sorted T cell fraction (not recorded which). This clonotype was obtained from a male donor with ankylosing spondylitis.

CDR3 DNA: TGTGCCAGCAGTTTGTATAGAACGGGAGAAAAACTGTTTTTT. Protein sequence: CASSLYRTGEKLFF. The rearrangement joins TRBV12-3 or TRBV12-4 to TRBJ1-4; no clear D. The CDR3 totals 14 residues. V was cut by 3 bases and J by 8 bases, with 13 bases left in between.